Listed below are T cell receptor beta chains from one sample, sequenced in a study of human T cells and chemical hapten exposure. TCRdb ran MiXCR on the RACE reads and lists one entry per CDR3 protein. The data contain roughly 50,000 distinct CDR3 sequences, roughly a tenth of them seen just once; the ten biggest clones take up around 10%. Sequences were derived from whole blood, sampled in connection with sensitization to the hapten diphenylcyclopropenone (DPC). These receptors all come from a man aged 35-49 years with alopecia areata. Some clones in this sample may be carry-over from other donors' samples. CDR3s include the opening cysteine and the closing phenylalanine or tryptophan. A D gene is named only where the DNA matches it firmly. Only part of the rows carry a size: once, few, many, or a class if the clone is expanded.

J	size	D	V	CDR3	DNA
TRBJ2-3	many	NA	TRBV6-5	CASTHGAAGRDTQYF	TGTGCCAGCACCCATGGGGCAGCGGGCCGGGATACGCAGTATTTT
TRBJ2-2	many	TRBD1	TRBV2	CASRARTGGRSGELFF	TGTGCCAGCAGGGCGCGGACAGGGGGCAGGTCCGGGGAGCTGTTTTTT
TRBJ2-2	many	NA	TRBV29-1	CSVRGLANTGELFF	TGCAGCGTTCGGGGACTCGCGAACACCGGGGAGCTGTTTTTT
TRBJ1-1	many	NA	TRBV6-1	CASSEALTPEAFF	TGTGCCAGCAGTGAAGCGCTTACCCCTGAAGCTTTCTTT
TRBJ2-3	NA	NA	TRBV7-9	CASSTSLDTQYF	TGTGCCAGCAGCACCTCGTTAGATACGCAGTATTTT
TRBJ2-1	NA	TRBD1	TRBV13	CASSSRDRGIYNEQFF	TGTGCCAGCAGCTCCCGGGACAGGGGGATTTACAATGAGCAGTTCTTC
TRBJ2-3	NA	TRBD2	TRBV7-8	CASSPGTSGRFWTDTQYF	TGTGCCAGCAGCCCAGGGACTAGCGGGAGATTTTGGACAGATACGCAGTATTTT
TRBJ2-1	few	NA	TRBV12-3/TRBV12-4	CASTFGVEQFF	TGTGCCAGCACCTTCGGGGTAGAGCAGTTCTTC
TRBJ2-2	NA	NA	TRBV3-1	CASSQAGTTKAGELFF	TGTGCCAGCAGCCAAGCGGGGACAACGAAGGCCGGGGAGCTGTTTTTT
TRBJ1-4	NA	NA	TRBV5-1	CASSFDSNEKLFF	TGCGCCAGCAGCTTTGACTCTAATGAAAAACTGTTTTTT
TRBJ1-1	NA	NA	TRBV6-6	CATSITPGFTEAFF	TGTGCCACCAGTATAACCCCAGGGTTCACTGAAGCTTTCTTT
TRBJ2-1	NA	TRBD2	TRBV19	CASSRTTSGPHNEQFF	TGTGCCAGTAGTAGGACGACTAGCGGGCCCCACAATGAGCAGTTCTTC
TRBJ2-5	many	TRBD1	TRBV28	CASTTGQVPQETQYF	TGTGCCAGCACTACCGGACAGGTGCCCCAAGAGACCCAGTACTTC
TRBJ1-3	few	NA	TRBV12-3/TRBV12-4	CASSFPRGSFSGNTIYF	TGTGCCAGCAGTTTCCCCCGGGGTTCATTCTCTGGAAACACCATATATTTT
TRBJ1-5	NA	NA	TRBV7-9	CASSLGVDSNQPQHF	TGTGCCAGCAGCTTAGGAGTAGATAGCAATCAGCCCCAGCATTTT
TRBJ2-2	many	TRBD2	TRBV7-2	CASSMSGRYTGELFF	TGTGCCAGCAGCATGAGCGGGAGGTACACCGGGGAGCTGTTTTTT
TRBJ1-5	many	TRBD1	TRBV18	CASSPGQAHQPQHF	TGTGCCAGCTCTCCAGGACAGGCTCATCAGCCCCAGCATTTT
TRBJ2-1	NA	NA	TRBV9	CASSAPRLAGQDEQFF	TGTGCCAGCAGCGCTCCAAGGCTAGCGGGACAGGATGAGCAGTTCTTC
TRBJ2-1	many	NA	TRBV20-1	CSAREILPLVPINEQFF	TGCAGTGCTCGCGAAATTTTGCCTCTAGTCCCAATAAATGAGCAGTTCTTC
TRBJ2-1	few	TRBD1	TRBV5-4	CASSPPGQMINEQFF	TGTGCCAGCAGCCCTCCGGGACAGATGATCAATGAGCAGTTCTTC
TRBJ1-3	many	NA	TRBV10-3	CAIRDSSSGNTIYF	TGTGCCATCAGGGACAGCTCGTCTGGAAACACCATATATTTT
TRBJ2-5	NA	NA	TRBV6-4	CASSLAVFQETQYF	TGTGCCAGCAGTCTCGCTGTCTTCCAAGAGACCCAGTACTTC
TRBJ2-5	few	NA	TRBV10-3	CAISEGGQGGETQYF	TGTGCCATCAGTGAGGGGGGGCAAGGTGGAGAGACCCAGTACTTC
TRBJ1-2	few	NA	TRBV28	CASSLGRAGYTF	TGTGCCAGCAGTTTGGGCAGGGCTGGCTACACCTTC
TRBJ1-1	many	NA	TRBV5-8	CASSRGRSEAFF	TGTGCCAGCAGCCGAGGGCGTTCTGAAGCTTTCTTT
TRBJ2-1	NA	TRBD1	TRBV25-1	CASSVRDRSNEQFF	TGTGCCAGCAGTGTCCGGGACAGGTCCAATGAGCAGTTCTTC
TRBJ1-3	NA	NA	TRBV12-3/TRBV12-4	CASKGGAGNTIYF	TGTGCCAGCAAGGGAGGAGCTGGAAACACCATATATTTT
TRBJ2-7	NA	NA	TRBV5-8	CASSPGILGWEQYF	TGTGCCAGCAGTCCCGGGATCCTGGGTTGGGAGCAGTACTTC